Shown below are 30 T cell receptor beta chains from a single sample sequenced in a study of technical replicates of blood from a handful of donors. Clones were read by immunoSEQ multiplex PCR, and TCRdb kept only the in-frame ones, dropping some. The table shows 14,000 or so clones, with 80% to 90% occurring only once. The sequenced material came from PBMCs. These TCRs come from a human donor in good health.

This clone was seen just once. The rearrangement uses TRBV18 and TRBJ2-7; 10 bases are a match to TRBD1. Per the germline V gene, CDR1 is KGHSH and CDR2 is LQKENI. This CDR3 is 16 amino acids long. V lost 4 bases to trimming and J lost 6 bases; unmatched junction nucleotides: 12. The CDR3 is CASSQLSGQGGSEQYF. CDR3 DNA sequence: TGTGCCAGCTCACAGCTATCCGGACAGGGGGGTTCCGAGCAGTACTTC. Using reference TRBV18 and TRBJ2-7 for the parts outside the CDR3, the full variable domain is NAGVMQNPRHLVRRRGQEARLRCSPMKGHSHVYWYRQLPEEGLKFMVYLQKENIIDESGMPKERFSAEFPKEGPSILRIQQVVRGDSAAYFCASSQLSGQGGSEQYFGPGTRLTVT.

This chain joins TRBV5-1 and TRBJ2-7; TRBD1 agrees at 9 bases. Germline-derived CDR1 and CDR2 are SGHRS and YFSETQ. With 0 bases clipped from V and 6 bases from J, the junction kept 13 bases outside the gene matches. CDR3 length: 17 residues. The CDR3 DNA reads TGCGCCAGCAGCTTGGACTCACGCGGACAGGGGATGGGCGAGCAGTACTTC. It yields the protein CASSLDSRGQGMGEQYF.

CDR3 in amino acids: CASRDPAGEGDTQYF. The CDR3 DNA reads TGCGCCAGCAGGGATCCAGCGGGCGAAGGGGATACGCAGTATTTT. The rearrangement links TRBV5-1 to TRBJ2-3, with a weak D call TRBD2 (6 bases). The germline gives CDR1 SGHRS, CDR2 YFSETQ. V lost 5 bases and J lost 6, with 19 bases in between. The CDR3 length is 15 residues.

V usage is TRBV30 and J usage is TRBJ1-2; TRBD1 matches at 11 bases. With 2 bases clipped from V and 7 bases from J, the junction kept 3 bases outside the gene matches. The CDR3 extends over 13 amino acids. Germline loops: CDR1 GTSNPN, CDR2 SVGIG (reference sequence). In DNA, the CDR3 is TGTGCCTGGAGTTCCGGGACAGGGGGTGGCTACACCTTC. It yields the protein CAWSSGTGGGYTF.

Points on this clone: Other DNA sequences in the same sample also yield this CDR3. V usage is TRBV18 and J usage is TRBJ1-1, with D maybe TRBD1 (5 bases). V was shortened by 6 bases and J by 0 bases, with 11 bases between the two germline ends. This CDR3 comprises 14 residues. The germline CDR1 and CDR2 sequences are KGHSH and LQKENI. CDR3 nucleotide sequence: TGTGCCAGCTCCCTCGGACAACTGAACACTGAAGCTTTCTTT. Protein product: CASSLGQLNTEAFF.

A single count supports this clone. The chain has TRBV10-3 and TRBJ2-7; D gene ambiguous. Trimming shortened V by 11 bases and J by 4 bases, and 21 bases separated the two germline ends. This CDR3 spans 14 amino acids. Germline V gives CDR1 ENHRY, CDR2 SYGVKD. CDR3 sequence: CASSLAEQIYEQYF. The CDR3 coding sequence is TGTGCCTCATCACTGGCGGAGCAGATATACGAGCAGTACTTC.

This clone was picked up one time. This chain uses TRBV2 with TRBJ2-5, with 13 nucleotides matching TRBD2. The CDR3 is made up of 15 amino acids. The V gene end was trimmed by 6 bases and the J gene end by 4 bases; junction bases not matched to a gene: 5. Germline V CDR1 and CDR2: SNHLY, FYNNEI. The CDR3 DNA reads TGTGCCAGCAGGAGGACTAGCGGGAGTAGAGAGACCCAGTACTTC. Encoded protein: CASRRTSGSRETQYF.

This clone has only a few counts. The CDR3 DNA reads as TGTGCCAGCAGTTTACCCCCGAGAGGGAACACTGAAGCTTTCTTT. Translation gives CASSLPPRGNTEAFF. The chain carries TRBV28 and TRBJ1-1; D gene uncertain. The CDR3 has 15 residues. Germline V gene data show CDR1 as MDHEN and CDR2 as SYDVKM. V lost 2 bases and J 1 base, leaving 11 bases between the germline ends.

The V and J genes are TRBV2 and TRBJ2-7; maybe TRBD1 (6 bases). Trimming stripped 8 bases from V and 2 bases from J, with 7 bases between. The length of the CDR3 is 11 residues. Germline CDR1 is SNHLY and CDR2 is FYNNEI. The DNA for the CDR3 is TGTGCCAGCGGGACAACCTACGAGCAGTACTTC. Its translation: CASGTTYEQYF.

A few counts support this clone. The J gene is TRBJ1-3, the V gene TRBV5-8; perhaps TRBD1 as D (5 bases). The CDR3 has 15 residues. Deletions cut 1 base from V and 1 base from J, with 9 bases between. Germline-derived CDR1 and CDR2 are SGHTS and YDEGEE. The CDR3 spells CASSLQGWSGNTIYF. In DNA form, the CDR3 reads TGTGCCAGCAGCTTGCAGGGATGGTCTGGAAACACCATATATTTT. Supplemented by reference TRBV5-8 and TRBJ1-3, the full variable domain reads EAGVTQSPTHLIKTRGQQATLRCSPISGHTSVYWYQQALGLGLQFLLWYDEGEERNRGNFPPRFSGRQFPNYSSELNVNALELEDSALYLCASSLQGWSGNTIYFGEGSWLTVV.

V gene TRBV6-1 combines with J gene TRBJ2-1; TRBD1 is a possible D gene (6 bases). The germline CDR1 and CDR2 sequences are MNHNS and SASEGT. The ends were cut back, 8 bases at V and 8 bases at J, with 19 bases in the middle. The CDR3 runs to 14 residues. The CDR3 DNA reads TGTGCCAGCTGGGGAAGGGGGATTAGCTATGAGCAGTTCTTC. Amino acid sequence: CASWGRGISYEQFF.

This chain uses TRBV5-1 with TRBJ2-1; perhaps TRBD2 as D (5 bases). The CDR3 has 14 amino acids. Germline V gives CDR1 SGHRS, CDR2 YFSETQ. V lost 0 bases and J 7 bases, leaving 11 bases between the germline ends. The DNA for the CDR3 is TGCGCCAGCAGCTTGGGAGGGCCGGGGAATGAGCAGTTCTTC. Its translation: CASSLGGPGNEQFF.

This chain links TRBV28 with TRBJ1-4; D gene uncertain. The germline V gene encodes CDR1 MDHEN and CDR2 SYDVKM. The germline V and J ends were trimmed by 2 bases and 8 bases, with 12 bases remaining between them. The CDR3 extends over 14 amino acids. The CDR3 spells CASSLIGRGEKLFF. CDR3 in DNA: TGTGCCAGCAGTTTAATAGGGAGAGGAGAAAAACTGTTTTTT.

In nucleotides, the CDR3 is TGTGCCAGCAGCCTACCCCCCCAGGTTGGGGAGCAGTTCTTC. Its translation is CASSLPPQVGEQFF. J is TRBJ2-1 and V is TRBV7-6, with D unclear. This CDR3 spans 14 amino acids. CDR1 and CDR2 (germline): SGHVS, FNYEAQ. Trimming took off 5 bases at V and 10 bases at J, with 18 bases between the two ends.

V gene TRBV25-1 combines with J gene TRBJ2-3; D unclear. The CDR3 contains 11 residues. V lost 4 bases and J 5 bases, leaving 4 bases between the germline ends. CDR1 is MGHDK, CDR2 SYGVNS, per germline. In nucleotides, the CDR3 is TGTGCCAGCAGTGTACAAGATACGCAGTATTTT. Translated, it gives CASSVQDTQYF.

V is TRBV11-3 and J is TRBJ2-7, with a tentative D call TRBD2 (6 bases). The CDR3 loop spans 13 amino acids. Trimming cost V 4 bases and J 6 bases, with 13 bases left between them. The germline CDR1 and CDR2 sequences are SGHNT and YENEEA. The CDR3 is CASSSTREGEQYF. Written as DNA, the CDR3 is TGTGCCAGCAGCTCGACTAGGGAAGGCGAGCAGTACTTC.

This rearrangement joins TRBV28 to TRBJ1-5; TRBD1 matches 9 bases. The CDR3 loop spans 15 amino acids. Trimming cost V 6 bases and J 6 bases; bases outside gene matches: 9. Germline V gene sequence: CDR1 MDHEN, CDR2 SYDVKM. The CDR3 region has the DNA TGTGCCAGCAGAAAGCGGGACAGGGATTTTCAGCCCCAGCATTTT. It translates to CASRKRDRDFQPQHF.

The gene calls are TRBV7-2 and TRBJ2-3, with TRBD1 matching over 7 bases. Germline V gene data show CDR1 as SGHTA and CDR2 as FQGNSA. The CDR3 has 14 amino acids. Trimming cost V 4 bases and J 4 bases; bases outside gene matches: 5. The CDR3 region is CASSSRTGADTQYF. The CDR3 region has the DNA TGTGCCAGCAGCTCCCGGACAGGAGCAGATACGCAGTATTTT.

This clone was picked up one time. The genes are TRBV9 and TRBJ2-7; TRBD2 aligns across 11 bases. The CDR3 extends over 18 amino acids. With 3 bases clipped from V and 7 bases from J, the junction kept 18 bases outside the gene matches. Looked up from germline, CDR1 is SGDLS and CDR2 is YYNGEE. The CDR3 DNA reads TGTGCCAGCAGCGCCACCCCGTTCCCCTTAGCGGGAGGGGGTGAGCAGTACTTC. This codes for CASSATPFPLAGGGEQYF.

This chain joins TRBV2 and TRBJ2-2, with 15 bases lining up with TRBD2. Germline V lookup: CDR1 SNHLY, CDR2 FYNNEI. After removal of 4 bases from V and 4 bases from J, the junction contained 13 bases not matched to a gene. The CDR3 spans 20 residues. CDR3 sequence (DNA): TGTGCCAGCAGTGGGCTATCGGGACTAGCGGGAGGAGGAGGCACCGGGGAGCTGTTTTTT. It specifies CASSGLSGLAGGGGTGELFF.

In nucleotides, the CDR3 is TGCGCCAGCAGCCCGGGACTAGCGGGAGATGAGCAGTTCTTC. Amino acid sequence: CASSPGLAGDEQFF. The V call is TRBV5-1, the J call TRBJ2-1, with 14 bases that match TRBD2. CDR3 length: 14 amino acids. J was trimmed by 8 bases and V by 4 bases; bases with no gene match: 2. Germline CDR1 reads SGHRS; CDR2 reads YFSETQ.

V usage is TRBV2 and J usage is TRBJ2-5, with a weak D call TRBD1 (6 bases). The length of the CDR3 is 15 residues. V shed 10 bases and J shed 1 base, with 19 bases lying between them. The germline CDR1 and CDR2 sequences are SNHLY and FYNNEI. The CDR3 sequence: CATSRNQGGQETQYF. The CDR3 DNA follows: TGTGCCACCTCCCGAAATCAAGGGGGCCAAGAGACCCAGTACTTC. Full variable domain (outside the CDR3, taken from reference TRBV2 and TRBJ2-5): EPEVTQTPSHQVTQMGQEVILRCVPISNHLYFYWYRQILGQKVEFLVSFYNNEISEKSEIFDDQFSVERPDGSNFTLKIRSTKLEDSAMYFCATSRNQGGQETQYFGPGTRLLVL.

The J gene is TRBJ2-3, the V gene TRBV5-1; 7 bases line up with TRBD2. The CDR3 extends over 15 amino acids. Germline V gives CDR1 SGHRS, CDR2 YFSETQ. V shed 1 base and J 2 bases; nucleotides not matched to a gene: 4. CDR3 amino acids: CASSLSGKYTDTQYF. The CDR3 DNA is TGCGCCAGCAGCTTGAGCGGGAAGTACACAGATACGCAGTATTTT.

The CDR3 loop reads CASSMGQGSNQPQHF. In nucleotides, the CDR3 is TGTGCCAGTAGTATGGGACAGGGAAGCAATCAGCCCCAGCATTTT. This sequence joins TRBV19 and TRBJ1-5; 9 bases agree with TRBD1. The CDR3 runs 15 residues. V trimming: 3 bases; J trimming: 1 base; junction bases outside the gene matches: 1. Looked up from germline, CDR1 is LNHDA and CDR2 is SQIVND (reference sequence).

This clone has only one observation. The chain couples TRBV7-6 to TRBJ1-4, with D maybe TRBD1 (6 bases). V lost 4 bases, J lost 14 bases, and 17 bases lay in between. CDR1 and CDR2 from the germline V gene are SGHVS and FNYEAQ. The CDR3 contains 13 residues. CDR3 bases: TGTGCCAGCAGCTCTGAACCCGGACAGCGGCTGTTTTTT. Amino acids: CASSSEPGQRLFF. Supplemented by reference TRBV7-6 and TRBJ1-4, the full variable domain reads GAGVSQSPRYKVTKRGQDVALRCDPISGHVSLYWYRQALGQGPEFLTYFNYEAQQDKSGLPNDRFSAERPEGSISTLTIQRTEQRDSAMYRCASSSEPGQRLFFGSGTQLSVL.

The chain uses TRBV7-2 and TRBJ2-1; 8 nucleotides align to TRBD1. CDR1 is SGHTA, CDR2 FQGNSA, per germline. V shed 4 bases and J 8 bases; nucleotides not matched to a gene: 10. The CDR3 extends over 15 amino acids. CDR3 DNA sequence: TGTGCCAGCAGCTCATACCTCCAGGGGGCGTATGAGCAGTTCTTC. Encoded protein: CASSSYLQGAYEQFF.

This clone occurred a few times. The chain uses TRBV18 and TRBJ1-1; TRBD1 aligns across 7 bases. Germline V gene data show CDR1 as KGHSH and CDR2 as LQKENI. The CDR3 runs to 14 residues. Trimming cost V 6 bases and J 0 bases; bases outside gene matches: 4. The CDR3 nucleotides are TGTGCCAGCTCGACAGGGATGTTGAACACTGAAGCTTTCTTT. Translation gives CASSTGMLNTEAFF.

This chain links TRBV6-1 with TRBJ2-2, with 8 bases matching TRBD2. V trimming: 10 bases; J trimming: 3 bases; junction bases outside the gene matches: 7. Germline assignment: CDR1 MNHNS and CDR2 SASEGT. The CDR3 is made up of 14 amino acids. Written as DNA, the CDR3 is TGTGCCACCGCCAGAGCGGGAGACACCGGGGAGCTGTTTTTT. It specifies CATARAGDTGELFF.

The chain employs TRBV27 and TRBJ2-3, with TRBD2 identical over 12 bases. The CDR3 runs 16 residues. V shed 6 bases and J 5 bases; nucleotides not matched to a gene: 9. Looked up from germline, CDR1 is MNHEY and CDR2 is SMNVEV (reference sequence). The CDR3 reads CASSSLGTSGQDTQYF. The CDR3, as DNA: TGTGCCAGCAGCAGCCTCGGGACTAGCGGGCAAGATACGCAGTATTTT.

This clone was counted only a few times. The CDR3 sequence is CASSEGGSETDTQYF. CDR3 DNA sequence: TGTGCCAGCAGTGAAGGCGGGTCGGAGACAGATACGCAGTATTTT. This sequence joins TRBV25-1 and TRBJ2-3; a possible D gene is TRBD2 (5 bases). V gave up 2 bases and J gave up 3 bases, with 12 bases separating them. There are 15 residues in the CDR3. The germline V gene has CDR1 MGHDK and CDR2 SYGVNS.